The clone carrying this T cell receptor beta chain has at least ten counts. The target antigen is unknown. This entry belongs to a study of T cell repertoires in cytomegalovirus infection. Overall study context: TCR beta signatures that were public indicated CMV infection and matching HLA type.

The germline V gene has CDR1 ENHRY and CDR2 SYGVKD. The CDR3 runs to 15 residues. Unmatched junction bases numbered 8, after V lost 4 bases and J lost 7 bases. TCRdb used MiXCR to reprocess the reads, holding one entry per CDR3 protein. This sample carries approximately 490,000 distinct CDR3 sequences, 11% of them seen once, and the ten largest clones take roughly a tenth. Study conclusions and caveats: Pooled public TCR beta family frequency picked out CMV carriers with the relevant HLA. CMV-specific TCR beta clonotypes restricted by HLA-C dominated the ex vivo response.

The TCR was taken from a human donor in good health (CMV status not recorded). Some clones in this sample may be carry-over from other donors' samples. The chain recombines TRBV10-3 with TRBJ2-2; TRBD2 aligns across 8 bases. Material: PBMCs. The CDR3 protein is CAISVSGGRGGELFF. CDR3 bases: TGTGCCATCAGTGTCTCGGGAGGGCGTGGCGGGGAGCTGTTTTTT.